This passage covers 15 T cell receptor beta chains from one sample sequenced in a study of blood T cell repertoires in COVID-19. Only in-frame clones appear in the TCRdb table, and some are missing; sequencing was by immunoSEQ multiplex PCR. The top ten hold about 10% of the sample, which has 300,000 to 450,000 clones, roughly 86% seen once. Sequenced input: peripheral blood. Every receptor here comes from a woman aged 30 to 39 with COVID-19, enrolled during active disease.

This sequence joins TRBV18 and TRBJ1-6; no definite D call. Trimming removed 5 bases from V and 8 bases from J, with 10 bases in between. CDR3 size: 13 residues. Germline assignment: CDR1 KGHSH and CDR2 LQKENI. This chain's CDR3 is CASSSIQDSPLHF. CDR3 sequence (DNA): TGTGCCAGCTCATCCATCCAGGATTCACCCCTCCACTTT.

The gene calls are TRBV2 and TRBJ2-1; 13 bases match TRBD2. The length of the CDR3 is 17 residues. The germline V gene has CDR1 SNHLY and CDR2 FYNNEI. V lost 7 bases, J lost 0 bases, and 6 bases stayed unmatched. The CDR3 DNA reads as TGTGCCAGCACCGGGACTAGCGGGACTCTCTCCTACAATGAGCAGTTCTTC. Encoded protein: CASTGTSGTLSYNEQFF. Using reference TRBV2 and TRBJ2-1 for the parts outside the CDR3, the full variable domain is EPEVTQTPSHQVTQMGQEVILRCVPISNHLYFYWYRQILGQKVEFLVSFYNNEISEKSEIFDDQFSVERPDGSNFTLKIRSTKLEDSAMYFCASTGTSGTLSYNEQFFGPGTRLTVL.

This chain uses TRBV7-6 with TRBJ2-7, with 7 bases identical to TRBD2. This CDR3 comprises 17 residues. The ends lost 1 base at V and 1 base at J; junction bases unmatched: 10. Germline CDR1 is SGHVS and CDR2 is FNYEAQ. CDR3 amino acids: CASSLEPLALGSYEQYF. CDR3 coding DNA: TGTGCCAGCAGCTTAGAACCACTAGCGCTAGGATCCTACGAGCAGTACTTC.

This clone was observed a single time. J is TRBJ2-1 and V is TRBV29-1, with 9 bases aligning to TRBD1. Trimming at V came to 7 bases and at J to 12 bases, leaving 4 bases not matched to a gene. This CDR3 has 10 residues. Germline V gene lookup returns CDR1 SQVTM and CDR2 ANQGSEA. CDR3 residues: CSGTGEGQFF. In DNA, the CDR3 is TGCAGCGGGACAGGGGAAGGGCAGTTCTTC.

This chain connects TRBV18 to TRBJ2-5; 8 bases match TRBD2. Germline V lookup: CDR1 KGHSH, CDR2 LQKENI. The CDR3 is 16 amino acids. The ends lost 3 bases at V and 4 bases at J; junction bases unmatched: 10. The DNA of the CDR3 is TGTGCCAGCTCACCCGCCCCGGGCAGCGGGAGAGAGACCCAGTACTTC. Its translation: CASSPAPGSGRETQYF. Looking up the rest from reference TRBV18 and TRBJ2-5 gives the full variable domain: NAGVMQNPRHLVRRRGQEARLRCSPMKGHSHVYWYRQLPEEGLKFMVYLQKENIIDESGMPKERFSAEFPKEGPSILRIQQVVRGDSAAYFCASSPAPGSGRETQYFGPGTRLLVL.

The rearrangement uses TRBV27 and TRBJ1-5; 7 bases fit TRBD1. CDR1 is MNHEY, CDR2 SMNVEV, per germline (reference sequence). The CDR3 spans 16 residues. The V gene end was trimmed by 8 bases and the J gene end by 1 base; junction bases not matched to a gene: 11. The CDR3 coding sequence is TGTGCCAGCCAAGCCCGACAGGGATTAAGCAATCAGCCCCAGCATTTT. Its translation: CASQARQGLSNQPQHF.

The CDR3 protein is CASSQTDNQPQHF. The CDR3 coding sequence is TGTGCCAGCAGCCAGACAGACAATCAGCCCCAGCATTTT. The V gene is TRBV4-2, the J gene TRBJ1-5; TRBD1 might be the D (5 bases). CDR1 LGHNA and CDR2 YNFKEQ come from the germline V gene. This CDR3 is built from 13 residues. V shed 3 bases and J shed 3 bases, with 6 bases lying between them.

V usage is TRBV18 and J usage is TRBJ2-5; 14 bases map to TRBD2. Looked up from germline, CDR1 is KGHSH and CDR2 is LQKENI. J gave up 4 bases and V 0 bases, and 1 base lay outside the gene matches. CDR3 size: 16 residues. The CDR3 is CASSPPGLAGGETQYF. CDR3 DNA: TGTGCCAGCTCACCACCAGGACTAGCGGGAGGAGAGACCCAGTACTTC.

The rearrangement joins TRBV6-1 to TRBJ2-1; D call uncertain. With 0 bases removed from V and 9 bases from J, the gap between germline ends came to 9 bases. The germline V gene encodes CDR1 MNHNS and CDR2 SASEGT. The CDR3 is 13 residues long. CDR3: CASSEATLREQFF. CDR3 nucleotide sequence: TGTGCCAGCAGTGAAGCTACTCTACGTGAGCAGTTCTTC.

The CDR3 sequence: CASSPGTLALGAFF. The CDR3 nucleotides are TGTGCCAGCAGCCCAGGGACACTCGCCCTAGGAGCTTTCTTT. The chain is built from TRBV7-8 and TRBJ1-1; D may be TRBD1 (6 bases). The germline V gene has CDR1 SGHVS and CDR2 FQNEAQ. This CDR3 has 14 amino acids. Trimming took 5 bases from V and 10 from J, leaving 20 bases between them.

The chain couples TRBV5-1 to TRBJ1-2; TRBD1 is a possible D gene (5 bases). This CDR3 spans 12 amino acids. V lost 2 bases and J 7 bases, leaving 9 bases between the germline ends. Germline V gives CDR1 SGHRS, CDR2 YFSETQ. The CDR3 region has the DNA TGCGCCAGCAGCTTCGGGACTTTTGGCTACACCTTC. Translating gives CASSFGTFGYTF.

V gene TRBV11-2 combines with J gene TRBJ2-7, with D maybe TRBD2 (5 bases). V lost 0 bases and J 4 bases, leaving 10 bases between the germline ends. CDR1 and CDR2 (germline): SGHAT, FQNNGV. CDR3 length: 14 residues. The CDR3 nucleotides read TGTGCCAGCAGCTTAGAGGCTAGCTGGTACGAGCAGTACTTC. Translation: CASSLEASWYEQYF.

This clone appeared a few times. The rearrangement joins TRBV5-1 to TRBJ2-6; the match to TRBD1 covers 9 bases. Unmatched junction bases numbered 7, after V lost 0 bases and J lost 0 bases. The CDR3 is made up of 19 amino acids. The germline CDR1 and CDR2 sequences are SGHRS and YFSETQ. CDR3 nucleotides: TGCGCCAGCAGCTTGGCCCCTGGGACAGGGAGCTCTGGGGCCAACGTCCTGACTTTC. Its protein product is CASSLAPGTGSSGANVLTF. Based on the CDR3 plus reference TRBV5-1 and TRBJ2-6, the full variable domain is KAGVTQTPRYLIKTRGQQVTLSCSPISGHRSVSWYQQTPGQGLQFLFEYFSETQRNKGNFPGRFSGRQFSNSRSEMNVSTLELGDSALYLCASSLAPGTGSSGANVLTFGAGSRLTVL.

The chain employs TRBV6-5 and TRBJ2-1, with D perhaps matching TRBD2 (6 bases). V gave up 3 bases and J gave up 4 bases, with 16 bases separating them. CDR1 is MNHEY, CDR2 SVGAGI, per germline. There are 16 residues in the CDR3. CDR3 residues: CASSYEKFRGYNEQFF. In DNA form, the CDR3 reads TGTGCCAGCAGTTATGAAAAGTTCCGGGGGTACAATGAGCAGTTCTTC.

The V call is TRBV4-3, the J call TRBJ2-1, with 8 positions matching TRBD2. Germline V gene data show CDR1 as LGHNA and CDR2 as YSLEER. There are 16 residues in the CDR3. Losses at the gene ends were 3 bases for V and 8 bases for J; bases not matched to a gene: 12. CDR3 DNA sequence: TGCGCCAGCAGCCAGGAACCGGGACTAGGTTATGATGAGCAGTTCTTC. Encoded protein: CASSQEPGLGYDEQFF.